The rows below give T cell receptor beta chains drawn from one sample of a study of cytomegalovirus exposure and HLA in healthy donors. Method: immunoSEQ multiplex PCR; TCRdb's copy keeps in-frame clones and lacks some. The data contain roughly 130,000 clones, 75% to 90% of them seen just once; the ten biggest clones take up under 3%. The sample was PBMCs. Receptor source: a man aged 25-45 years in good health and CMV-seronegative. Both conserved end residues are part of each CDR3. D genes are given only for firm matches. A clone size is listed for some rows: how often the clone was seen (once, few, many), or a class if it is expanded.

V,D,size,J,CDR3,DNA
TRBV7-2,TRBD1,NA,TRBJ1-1,CASSVTGTGIAFF,TGTGCCAGCAGCGTGACCGGGACAGGGATTGCTTTCTTT
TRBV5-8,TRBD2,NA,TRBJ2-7,CASSQETSEYYEQYF,TGCGCCAGCAGCCAAGAGACTAGCGAGTACTACGAGCAGTACTTC
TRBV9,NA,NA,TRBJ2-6,CASSVGAFAGANVLTF,TGTGCCAGCAGCGTAGGGGCCTTCGCTGGGGCCAACGTCCTGACTTTC
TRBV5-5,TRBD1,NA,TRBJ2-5,CASSFFRDRLQTQYF,TGTGCCAGCAGCTTTTTCCGGGACAGGTTACAGACCCAGTACTTC
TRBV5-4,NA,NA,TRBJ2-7,CASSLMAGNEQYF,TGTGCCAGCAGCTTGATGGCAGGGAACGAGCAGTACTTC
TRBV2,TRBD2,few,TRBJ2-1,CASKLAGDRTEQFF,TGTGCCAGCAAGCTAGCGGGAGACAGGACTGAGCAGTTCTTC
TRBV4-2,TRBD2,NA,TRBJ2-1,CASSQPHPGLAGGHYNEQFF,TGTGCCAGCAGCCAACCACACCCTGGACTAGCGGGAGGACATTACAATGAGCAGTTCTTC
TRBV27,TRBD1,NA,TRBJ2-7,CASSLTPGQGFHEQYF,TGTGCCAGCAGCCTTACACCGGGACAGGGATTCCACGAGCAGTACTTC
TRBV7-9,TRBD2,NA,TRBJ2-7,CASSLNGAGGPDEQYF,TGTGCCAGCAGCTTAAACGGGGCGGGAGGGCCGGATGAGCAGTACTTC
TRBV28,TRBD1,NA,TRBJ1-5,CASSSRTGYQPQHF,TGTGCCAGCAGTTCCAGGACAGGGTATCAGCCCCAGCATTTT
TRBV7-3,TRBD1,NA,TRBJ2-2,CASSLNRGDTGELFF,TGTGCCAGCAGCTTAAACAGGGGGGACACCGGGGAGCTGTTTTTT
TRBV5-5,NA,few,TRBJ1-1,CASSFINTEAFF,TGTGCCAGCAGCTTTATAAACACTGAAGCTTTCTTT
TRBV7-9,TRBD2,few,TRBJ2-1,CASSSGLAGVVDEQFF,TGTGCCAGCAGCTCCGGACTAGCGGGAGTCGTCGATGAGCAGTTCTTC
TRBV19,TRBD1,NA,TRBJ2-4,CASTLGQGLNIQYF,TGTGCCAGTACCCTAGGACAGGGGTTGAACATTCAGTACTTC
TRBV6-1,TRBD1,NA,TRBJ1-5,CASSVTGNVGNQPQHF,TGTGCCAGCAGTGTGACAGGGAATGTGGGCAATCAGCCCCAGCATTTT
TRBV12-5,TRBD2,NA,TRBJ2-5,CASGLVPTALAGYRETQYF,TGTGCTAGTGGTTTGGTCCCTACGGCCCTAGCGGGTTATCGGGAGACCCAGTACTTC
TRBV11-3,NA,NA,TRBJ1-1,CASSLATENTEAFF,TGTGCCAGCAGCTTAGCCACAGAGAACACTGAAGCTTTCTTT
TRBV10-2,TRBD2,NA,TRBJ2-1,CASSEYLAGASYNEQFF,TGCGCCAGCAGTGAGTATCTAGCGGGGGCCTCCTACAATGAGCAGTTCTTC
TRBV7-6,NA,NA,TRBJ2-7,CASSVNRGGYEQYF,TGTGCCAGCAGCGTCAACAGAGGGGGCTACGAGCAGTACTTC
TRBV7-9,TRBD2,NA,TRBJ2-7,CASSLGPGLADYEQYF,TGTGCCAGCAGCTTAGGGCCGGGACTAGCGGATTACGAGCAGTACTTC
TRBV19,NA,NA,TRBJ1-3,CATSKVGGSGNTIYF,TGTGCCACCTCAAAGGTCGGGGGATCAGGAAACACCATATATTTT
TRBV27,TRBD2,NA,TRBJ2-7,CASSLAGVGYEQYF,TGTGCCAGCAGTTTAGCGGGAGTAGGTTACGAGCAGTACTTC
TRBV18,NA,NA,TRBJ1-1,CASSPLQGSTEAFF,TGTGCCAGCTCACCACTGCAGGGAAGCACTGAAGCTTTCTTT
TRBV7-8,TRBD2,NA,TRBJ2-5,CASSLVRGRVKTQYF,TGTGCCAGCAGCTTAGTACGCGGGAGGGTGAAAACCCAGTACTTC
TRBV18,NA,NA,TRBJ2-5,CASSPSTGLQETQYF,TGTGCCAGCTCACCATCTACAGGGCTACAAGAGACCCAGTACTTC
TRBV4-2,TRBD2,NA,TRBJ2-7,CASSHPPPLAGGHEQYF,TGTGCCAGCAGCCACCCCCCCCCGCTAGCGGGAGGCCACGAGCAGTACTTC
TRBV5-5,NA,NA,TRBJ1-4,CASSLDWGTSKLFF,TGTGCCAGCAGCTTGGATTGGGGGACATCGAAACTGTTTTTT
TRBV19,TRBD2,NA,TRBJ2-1,CASKGTSGEQFF,TGTGCCAGTAAGGGGACTAGCGGTGAGCAGTTCTTC
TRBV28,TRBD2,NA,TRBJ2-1,CASSLFGRISYNEQFF,TGTGCCAGCAGTTTATTCGGGAGGATCTCCTACAATGAGCAGTTCTTC
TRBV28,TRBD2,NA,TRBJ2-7,CASSFSTSIDEQYF,TGTGCCAGCAGTTTCTCGACTAGCATCGACGAGCAGTACTTC
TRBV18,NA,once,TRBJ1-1,CASSAWPGGTKNTEAFF,TGTGCCAGCTCGGCGTGGCCGGGGGGGACCAAGAACACTGAAGCTTTCTTT
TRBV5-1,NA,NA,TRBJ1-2,CASSLAGTQDFGYGYTF,TGCGCCAGCAGCTTGGCCGGGACACAAGATTTTGGCTATGGCTACACCTTC
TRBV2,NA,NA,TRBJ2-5,CASKSGVLTQETQYF,TGTGCCAGCAAGTCAGGGGTCCTAACCCAAGAGACCCAGTACTTC
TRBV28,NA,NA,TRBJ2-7,CASSFVGGLSYEQYF,TGTGCCAGCAGTTTTGTTGGCGGCCTATCCTACGAGCAGTACTTC